This T cell receptor (beta chain) stems from a study of OX40 agonist ivuxolimab in advanced cancers. Turning to the study itself: Given to patients was ivuxolimab, an agonistic anti-OX40 (CD134) antibody. Three patients had partial responses: one hepatocellular carcinoma, two cutaneous melanoma. Study-wide results and caveats: CD8+ T cells showed, on average, more clonal expansion than CD4+ cells. No antigen was identified for the clonally expanded peripheral T cells.

Some clones are missing from TCRdb's copy, which holds only in-frame ones; the method was immunoSEQ multiplex PCR. Among approximately 60,000 clones listed, under 95% were seen once. This clone was detected only a few times. The antigen is not known. Per the germline V gene, CDR1 is MNHNS and CDR2 is SASEGT. The CDR3 is 13 residues long. V was shortened by 3 bases and J by 7 bases, with 9 bases between the two germline ends. This TCR came from an adult with an advanced solid tumor such as melanoma, head and neck, liver or kidney cancer. V usage is TRBV6-1 and J usage is TRBJ2-2; D possibly corresponds to TRBD2 (6 bases). Here the sequenced sample was CD4+ or CD8+ T cells sorted from blood, taken in a trial of the OX40 agonist ivuxolimab. CDR3 coding DNA: TGTGCCAGCAGTGAGTCTAGCGTCGGGGAGCTGTTTTTT. Translation: CASSESSVGELFF.